These T cell receptor beta chains were read from a single sample in a study of T cells after yellow fever vaccination. TCRdb called the 5' RACE reads again in MiXCR, with one record for every CDR3 protein. The sample consists of some 300,000 distinct CDR3 sequences, approximately 8% of them appearing once. The sample was CD4+ T cells sorted from PBMCs, taken 5 days after the yellow fever booster vaccination. The receptor set was obtained from a man aged 18 to 30 who received the YFV17D yellow fever vaccine. The CDR3 runs from the conserved cysteine through the conserved F or W. A D gene is named only where the DNA matches it firmly. Size is stated for part of the rows, as once, few or many counts, or as a class when the clone is expanded.

J gene: TRBJ2-3
D gene: -
clone size: many
V gene: TRBV2
CDR3 DNA: TGTGCCAGCAGTGAACAAACAGATACGCAGTATTTT
CDR3 protein: CASSEQTDTQYF

J gene: TRBJ1-5
D gene: -
clone size: many
V gene: TRBV6-2/TRBV6-3
CDR3 DNA: TGTGCCAGCACCACAGGGTGGAATCAGCCCCAGCATTTT
CDR3 protein: CASTTGWNQPQHF

J gene: TRBJ2-2
D gene: TRBD1
clone size: few
V gene: TRBV6-1
CDR3 DNA: TGTGCCAGCAGGCGACAGGGGGACACCGGGGAGCTGTTTTTT
CDR3 protein: CASRRQGDTGELFF

J gene: TRBJ1-2
D gene: -
clone size: -
V gene: TRBV20-1
CDR3 DNA: TGCAGTGCTAGAGATCTCCGGGGAATCTATGGCTACACCTTC
CDR3 protein: CSARDLRGIYGYTF

J gene: TRBJ2-2
D gene: -
clone size: -
V gene: TRBV5-1
CDR3 DNA: TGCGCCAGCAGCTTGGTGCTCGGGGGCGAAACCGGGGAGCTGTTTTTT
CDR3 protein: CASSLVLGGETGELFF

J gene: TRBJ2-5
D gene: TRBD1
clone size: few
V gene: TRBV24-1
CDR3 DNA: TGTGCCACCAGTGATTTGGCTACCGACGGGACAGGGCGAGAGACCCAGTACTTC
CDR3 protein: CATSDLATDGTGRETQYF

J gene: TRBJ2-5
D gene: -
clone size: few
V gene: TRBV27
CDR3 DNA: TGTGCCAGCAGTCCGAGACAGGCGCAAGAGACCCAGTACTTC
CDR3 protein: CASSPRQAQETQYF

J gene: TRBJ2-3
D gene: -
clone size: few
V gene: TRBV7-3
CDR3 DNA: TGTGCCAGCAGCTTGGGGACAATGACAGATACGCAGTATTTT
CDR3 protein: CASSLGTMTDTQYF

J gene: TRBJ1-2
D gene: -
clone size: -
V gene: TRBV12-5
CDR3 DNA: TGTGCTAGTGGTTTTGGGGCAAACTATGGCTACACCTTC
CDR3 protein: CASGFGANYGYTF

J gene: TRBJ2-3
D gene: -
clone size: -
V gene: TRBV6-1
CDR3 DNA: TGTGCCAGCAGTGAAGCTTCGAGCACGCAGTATTTT
CDR3 protein: CASSEASSTQYF

J gene: TRBJ2-1
D gene: TRBD1
clone size: many
V gene: TRBV27
CDR3 DNA: TGTGCCAGCAGTTTAGAGGGGGCGGGTGCGGGTGAGCAGTTCTTC
CDR3 protein: CASSLEGAGAGEQFF

J gene: TRBJ1-5
D gene: TRBD1
clone size: few
V gene: TRBV28
CDR3 DNA: TGTGCCAGCAGTCGCGACAGGGGCAATCAGCCCCAGCATTTT
CDR3 protein: CASSRDRGNQPQHF

J gene: TRBJ1-6
D gene: -
clone size: -
V gene: TRBV5-1
CDR3 DNA: TGCGCCAGCAGCTTGGGAGGGCTGCTAGGGGATTCACCCCTCCACTTT
CDR3 protein: CASSLGGLLGDSPLHF

J gene: TRBJ2-5
D gene: -
clone size: -
V gene: TRBV18
CDR3 DNA: TGTGCCAGCTCACCGTCGCGGGGCCTCGAAGAGACCCAGTACTTC
CDR3 protein: CASSPSRGLEETQYF

J gene: TRBJ1-4
D gene: -
clone size: few
V gene: TRBV6-2/TRBV6-3
CDR3 DNA: TGTGCCAGCAGGCTGACTGCAACTAATGAAAAACTGTTTTTT
CDR3 protein: CASRLTATNEKLFF

J gene: TRBJ1-5
D gene: TRBD1
clone size: many
V gene: TRBV4-2
CDR3 DNA: TGTGCCAGCAGCCAAGACATTGACAGGGAGGGCAATCAGCCCCAGCATTTT
CDR3 protein: CASSQDIDREGNQPQHF

J gene: TRBJ1-5
D gene: -
clone size: -
V gene: TRBV20-1
CDR3 DNA: TGCAGTGCTCCTGAGGGACCCAATCAGCCCCAGCATTTT
CDR3 protein: CSAPEGPNQPQHF

J gene: TRBJ2-1
D gene: -
clone size: -
V gene: TRBV7-9
CDR3 DNA: TGTGCCAGCAGCCAAAGGGGTACTAGAGACTCCTACAATGAGCAGTTCTTC
CDR3 protein: CASSQRGTRDSYNEQFF

J gene: TRBJ2-4
D gene: -
clone size: few
V gene: TRBV27
CDR3 DNA: TGTGCCAGCACTGACATTGGGGGGCGCGAGATTCAGTACTTC
CDR3 protein: CASTDIGGREIQYF

J gene: TRBJ1-2
D gene: TRBD1
clone size: -
V gene: TRBV12-3/TRBV12-4
CDR3 DNA: TGTGCCAGCAGCCTCGGACAGGGAAGCTACACCTTC
CDR3 protein: CASSLGQGSYTF

J gene: TRBJ2-1
D gene: -
clone size: -
V gene: TRBV5-4
CDR3 DNA: TGTGCCAGCAGCTTGTGGCAGGGGAACAATGAGCAGTTCTTC
CDR3 protein: CASSLWQGNNEQFF

J gene: TRBJ2-2
D gene: TRBD2
clone size: -
V gene: TRBV11-2
CDR3 DNA: TGTGCCAGCAGCTATGGACTAGCGGGGTACACCGGGGAGCTGTTTTTT
CDR3 protein: CASSYGLAGYTGELFF

J gene: TRBJ1-2
D gene: -
clone size: -
V gene: TRBV19
CDR3 DNA: TGTGCCAGTAGAAACGGCAGGGAAGGCGATGGCTACACCTTC
CDR3 protein: CASRNGREGDGYTF

J gene: TRBJ1-2
D gene: -
clone size: many
V gene: TRBV29-1
CDR3 DNA: TGCAGCGTTAGCGGCAGAGCCAACTATGGCTACACCTTC
CDR3 protein: CSVSGRANYGYTF

J gene: TRBJ2-1
D gene: TRBD2
clone size: few
V gene: TRBV5-1
CDR3 DNA: TGCGCCAGCAGCATTAGCGGGGGGGCCGAGCATGAGCAGTTCTTC
CDR3 protein: CASSISGGAEHEQFF